These T cell receptor beta chains were read from a single sample in a study of T cell responses to AZD1222 COVID-19 vaccine. TCRdb's copy holds only in-frame clones and misses some; the assay was immunoSEQ multiplex PCR. The data hold 85,000 to 110,000 clones, with roughly 91% observed a single time. The sequenced sample was peripheral blood, obtained on day 0 of AZD1222 vaccination. Receptor source: an adult in good health. Both conserved end residues are part of each CDR3. The D gene is left open where the match is weak. Some rows mark clone size as missing; the rest say once, few, many or name a class of expanded clone.

d_gene	v_gene	abundance	j_gene	CDR3nt	CDR3aa
NA	TRBV4-2	NA	TRBJ1-1	TGTGCCAGCAGCCAAGTGGGGACGGGGACTGAAGCTTTCTTT	CASSQVGTGTEAFF
TRBD2	TRBV4-2	NA	TRBJ2-7	TGTGCCAGCAGCCAAGAGGGTAGGGAGGCTAGCGGGGCCTACGAGCAGTACTTC	CASSQEGREASGAYEQYF
NA	TRBV6-2/TRBV6-3	NA	TRBJ2-5	TGTGCCAGCAGTCACGTCATCGAGACCCAGTACTTC	CASSHVIETQYF
NA	TRBV30	NA	TRBJ1-1	TGTGCCTGGGATTTGGGGGGGCGAATGAATGAAGCTTTCTTT	CAWDLGGRMNEAFF
NA	TRBV6-4	few	TRBJ1-6	TGTGCCAGCAGTGACTCGAAAGGAGGCCTCCACTTT	CASSDSKGGLHF
TRBD1	TRBV7-6	NA	TRBJ1-4	TGTGCCAGCAGCTTGATGACAGGGCGGGAGGAAAAACTGTTTTTT	CASSLMTGREEKLFF
TRBD2	TRBV11-3	NA	TRBJ2-7	TGTGCCAGCAGCTTAGGTAGCGGGGGTGTCTACGAGCAGTACTTC	CASSLGSGGVYEQYF
NA	TRBV4-1	NA	TRBJ1-5	TGCGCCAGCAGCCAAGAGCCCGGTAGCAATCAGCCCCAGCATTTT	CASSQEPGSNQPQHF
TRBD1	TRBV19	NA	TRBJ2-5	TGTGCCAGTATGGGGACAGGGGCGGGGGAGACCCAGTACTTC	CASMGTGAGETQYF
NA	TRBV6-2/TRBV6-3	NA	TRBJ2-1	TGTGCCAGCAGTTACTTGAACAATGAGCAGTTCTTC	CASSYLNNEQFF
NA	TRBV28	NA	TRBJ1-6	TGTGCCAGCAGTTCTCTCCCCATTGATTCACCCCTCCACTTT	CASSSLPIDSPLHF
NA	TRBV23-1	NA	TRBJ2-2	TGCGCCAGCAAACTAGCACCGAACACCGGGGAGCTGTTTTTT	CASKLAPNTGELFF
TRBD2	TRBV7-9	NA	TRBJ2-4	TGTGCCAGCGGGCCAGCGGGGGGTCTAAACATTCAGTACTTC	CASGPAGGLNIQYF
NA	TRBV5-4	NA	TRBJ2-1	TGTGCCAGCAGCTTCTTAGCAGGTGGGGCTCGGAATGAGCAGTTCTTC	CASSFLAGGARNEQFF
NA	TRBV7-3	NA	TRBJ1-1	TGTGCCAGCAGCTTAACCGGCGGGGGGAACACTGAAGCTTTCTTT	CASSLTGGGNTEAFF
NA	TRBV7-9	NA	TRBJ2-5	TGTGCCAGCAGCTTAGAGGCACCCGTGGAGACCCAGTACTTC	CASSLEAPVETQYF
NA	TRBV3-1/TRBV3-2	NA	TRBJ1-2	TGTGCCAGCAGCCAAGCTGCCAGGGAGAACTATGGCTACACCTTC	CASSQAARENYGYTF
NA	TRBV30	NA	TRBJ1-1	TGTGCCTGGGGCCCAGGGACCCTGGAAGCTTTCTTT	CAWGPGTLEAFF
TRBD1	TRBV5-6	NA	TRBJ2-1	TGTGCCAGCAGTAGGACAGGACCCTACAATGAGCAGTTCTTC	CASSRTGPYNEQFF
NA	TRBV29-1	NA	TRBJ1-1	TGCAGCGTTGAGAGCAGGGGAGCTGAAGCTTTCTTT	CSVESRGAEAFF
NA	TRBV21-1	NA	TRBJ2-7	TGTGCCAGCACCTCAAGTCCCACTCAGGGTGGTGTCCCCTACGAGCAGTACTTC	CASTSSPTQGGVPYEQYF
NA	TRBV7-2	few	TRBJ1-5	TGTGCCAGCAGCCGCCCGGACAGTAATCAGCCCCAGCATTTT	CASSRPDSNQPQHF
NA	TRBV27	NA	TRBJ2-7	TGTGCCAGCAGTTTAGCCCAGGGGTCTGCCTACGAGCAGTACTTC	CASSLAQGSAYEQYF